This T cell receptor beta chain was obtained from a study of early stage breast cancer tumors. Here immunoSEQ multiplex PCR was the method, and the copy in TCRdb shows in-frame clones only, minus some. Of about 72,000 clones detected, approximately 80% appear once; the ten largest clones hold roughly 3%. The V end was cut by 3 bases, the J end by 6 bases, with 14 bases between. There are 15 residues in the CDR3. Germline CDR1 and CDR2: MGHRA and YSYEKL. This clone was found a few times. Its antigen is unknown. Study conclusions and caveats: Comparing each tissue with blood distinguished tumor from normal in 14 of 16 patients. Commonly generated sequences made up most enriched TCRB sequences shared between patients.

Sequences were obtained from blood. The chain recombines TRBV4-1 with TRBJ1-4; D unclear. The sequence was obtained from a person in their sixties with breast cancer. The CDR3 loop is CASSQSIQGYEKLFF. The CDR3 DNA sequence: TGCGCCAGCAGCCAGTCCATTCAAGGGTATGAAAAACTGTTTTTT.